This T cell receptor beta chain was captured by sequencing in a study of cytomegalovirus exposure and HLA in healthy donors. The PCR contained 60 Vbeta and 13 Jbeta primers. The data were produced by immunoSEQ multiplex PCR, yet TCRdb's version contains in-frame clones alone and is incomplete. The table records 110,000 to 150,000 clones, around 82% of them present only once. The CDR3 covers 17 residues. The germline CDR1 and CDR2 sequences are SGHRS and YFSETQ. The ends lost 4 bases at V and 2 bases at J; junction bases unmatched: 6. The TCR sequence derives from a man aged 40-49 years in good health and CMV-seropositive. The sample taken for sequencing was PBMCs. The chain recombines TRBV5-1 with TRBJ2-5, with 15 bases lining up with TRBD2. The CDR3 is CASSPRGTSGGQETQYF. Written as DNA, the CDR3 is TGCGCCAGCAGCCCGCGGGGGACTAGCGGGGGGCAAGAGACCCAGTACTTC.